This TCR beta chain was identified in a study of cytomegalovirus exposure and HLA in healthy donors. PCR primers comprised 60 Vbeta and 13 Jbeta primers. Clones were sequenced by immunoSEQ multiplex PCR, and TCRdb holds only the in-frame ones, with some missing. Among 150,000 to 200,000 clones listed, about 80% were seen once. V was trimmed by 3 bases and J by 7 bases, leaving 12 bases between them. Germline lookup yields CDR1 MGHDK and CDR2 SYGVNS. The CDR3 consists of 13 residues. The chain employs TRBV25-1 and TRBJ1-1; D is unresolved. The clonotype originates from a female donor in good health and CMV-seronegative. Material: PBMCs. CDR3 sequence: CASSDPAAGEAFF. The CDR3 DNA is TGTGCCAGCAGTGATCCCGCGGCGGGTGAAGCTTTCTTT.